This entry describes one T cell receptor (beta chain). Its antigen is currently unknown. This entry is derived from a study of CD8 T cells in ankylosing spondylitis. Overall study results and limits: Matched ankylosing spondylitis synovial fluid reportedly contained a significantly enriched population of disease-linked clones. Blood of patients with ankylosing spondylitis appeared to be characterized by a TCR beta motif of eight highly homologous variants. Earlier authors reported some of these motif variants in reactive arthritis synovial fluid and blood.

This CDR3 spans 18 amino acids. The V gene lost 2 bases and the J gene lost 2 bases, with 20 bases spanning the gap. Germline values: CDR1 SGHRS, CDR2 YFSETQ. Quantitative 5'-RACE with molecular barcodes generated TCR beta libraries. TCRdb re-called the 5' RACE reads with MiXCR, one entry per CDR3 protein. This table holds roughly 180,000 distinct CDR3 sequences, around a tenth found once. This receptor was taken from a female donor with ankylosing spondylitis or in good health (not recorded which). The chain is built from TRBV5-1 and TRBJ2-1; D might be TRBD2 (6 bases). The sequencing input was blood, either unsorted or a sorted T cell fraction (not recorded which). The CDR3 reads CASSLLSTFSGPYNEQFF. The CDR3 DNA reads as TGCGCCAGCAGCTTACTTTCTACCTTTAGCGGACCCTACAATGAGCAGTTCTTC.